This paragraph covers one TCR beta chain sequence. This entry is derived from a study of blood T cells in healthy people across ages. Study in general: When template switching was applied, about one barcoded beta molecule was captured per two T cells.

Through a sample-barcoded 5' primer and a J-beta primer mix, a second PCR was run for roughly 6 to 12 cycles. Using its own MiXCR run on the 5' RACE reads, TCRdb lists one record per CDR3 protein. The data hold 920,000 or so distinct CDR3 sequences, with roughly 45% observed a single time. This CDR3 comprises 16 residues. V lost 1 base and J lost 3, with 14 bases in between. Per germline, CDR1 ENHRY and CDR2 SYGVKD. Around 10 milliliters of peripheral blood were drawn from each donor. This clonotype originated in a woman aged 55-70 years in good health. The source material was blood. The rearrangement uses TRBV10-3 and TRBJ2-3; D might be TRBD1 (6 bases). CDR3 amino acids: CAISELGGSDTDTQYF. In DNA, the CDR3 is TGTGCCATCAGTGAGTTAGGGGGATCGGATACAGATACGCAGTATTTT.